This passage covers 9 T cell receptor beta chains from one sample sequenced in a study of metastatic and nonmetastatic thyroid tumors. With MiXCR, TCRdb called clones anew from the PCR reads. The table shows roughly 28,000 clones, with 25% to 30% occurring only once. Each patient came to thyroid surgery without any prior treatment (of any kind). Sequencing was performed on blood. These receptors all come from a female donor with papillary thyroid cancer or a benign thyroid nodule (not recorded which). Some clones in this sample may be carry-over from other donors' samples.

This clone has a count of ten or more. The chain carries TRBV6-1 and TRBJ2-2; D might be TRBD1 or TRBD2, each matching 5 bases. Trimming took 8 bases from V and 3 from J, leaving 19 bases between them. Per germline, CDR1 MNHNS and CDR2 SASEGT. This CDR3 is built from 16 residues. CDR3 residues: CASRGTRGGYTGELFF. CDR3 sequence (DNA): TGTGCCAGCCGTGGCACCCGGGGCGGCTACACCGGGGAGCTGTTTTTT.

This clone was seen repeatedly, ten times or more. Other DNA variants within this sample encode the same CDR3. The chain has TRBV11-2 and TRBJ2-7; D ambiguous. Germline-derived CDR1 and CDR2 are SGHAT and FQNNGV. The CDR3 is 15 amino acids. CDR3 nucleotide sequence: TGTGCCAGTAGCTTAGGGTCCAGCCGAGTATACGAGCAGTACGTC. Encoded protein: CASSLGSSRVYEQYV.

The V gene is TRBV4-1, the J gene TRBJ2-7; D call uncertain. The CDR3 contains 14 residues. V lost 4 bases to trimming and J lost 0 bases, with 10 bases between them. The germline V gene has CDR1 MGHRA and CDR2 YSYEKL. For the CDR3, the DNA is TGCGCCAGCAGCCTAGGCCCCAACTCCTACGAGCAGTACTTC. Translated: CASSLGPNSYEQYF.

This clone came up many times. For the CDR3, the DNA is TGTGCCAGCGGAATATTCTCTGGAAACACCATATATTTT. Translating it yields CASGIFSGNTIYF. The rearrangement links TRBV5-6 to TRBJ1-3, with D unresolved. The CDR3 extends over 13 amino acids. Germline assignment: CDR1 SGHDT and CDR2 YYEEEE. Trimming removed 7 bases from V and 0 bases from J, with 8 bases in between.

The V and J genes are TRBV6-1 and TRBJ1-1; tentative D call: TRBD1 (6 bases). Trimming stripped 6 bases from V and 5 bases from J, with 19 bases between. CDR3 length equals 15 residues. CDR1 MNHNS and CDR2 SASEGT come from the germline V gene. For the CDR3, the DNA is TGTGCCAGCAGCGAGCGGACAGTCCGAATTACTGAAGCTTTCTTT. This sequence encodes CASSERTVRITEAFF.

Points on this clone: A much larger clone is a single base away; this may be a read error. This CDR3 is also generated by other DNA sequences in the sample. This chain uses TRBV3-1 with TRBJ1-3; unclear D gene. The germline V gene has CDR1 LGHDT and CDR2 YNNKEL (reference sequence). The CDR3 has 13 amino acids. The CDR3 sequence is CASSPPSGNTIYF. CDR3 coding DNA: TGCGCCAGCAGCCCCCCCTCTGGAAACACCATATATTTT.

This clone has a count of ten or more. The chain is built from TRBV27 and TRBJ2-2; TRBD2 might be the D (5 bases). The V gene's germline CDR1 is MNHEY and CDR2 SMNVEV (reference sequence). CDR3 size: 15 residues. Trimming pared 3 bases from V and 0 bases from J, leaving 8 bases between. CDR3 residues: CASSLREPNTGELFF. The CDR3 nucleotides are TGTGCCAGCAGTTTGAGGGAGCCGAACACCGGGGAGCTGTTTTTT.

This clone was counted ten times or more. Here the CDR3 reads CSAPGDRVNSPLHF. The CDR3 DNA follows: TGCAGTGCTCCTGGTGACAGGGTGAATTCACCCCTCCACTTT. The chain recombines TRBV20-1 with TRBJ1-6; 7 nucleotides align to TRBD1. Germline-derived CDR1 and CDR2 are DFQATT and SNEGSKA (reference sequence). This CDR3 has 14 amino acids. V shed 5 bases, J shed 7 bases, and the junction held 8 bases outside the gene matches.

This clone occurred a few times. The DNA of the CDR3 is TGTGCCAGCAGTCCCTTGGGGACACTCGATCAGTACTTC. Translating gives CASSPLGTLDQYF. The rearrangement links TRBV6-1 to TRBJ2-7; D may be TRBD1 (6 bases). CDR1 and CDR2 from the germline V gene are MNHNS and SASEGT. Trimming shortened V by 5 bases and J by 10 bases, and 18 bases separated the two germline ends. This CDR3 is built from 13 residues.